This is a list of T cell receptor beta chains from one sample in a study of cytomegalovirus exposure and HLA in healthy donors. The assay was immunoSEQ multiplex PCR, and TCRdb's table has in-frame clones only and misses some. The sample has around 100,000 clones, 65% to 85% seen once. The material sequenced was PBMCs. The receptor source for this set is a woman younger than 35 in good health and CMV-seronegative. Each CDR3 is given with its conserved first and last residue. A D gene is named only where the DNA matches it firmly. A clone size is listed for some rows: how often the clone was seen (once, few, many), or a class if it is expanded.

V	size	D	J	DNA	CDR3
TRBV19	NA	NA	TRBJ1-6	TGTGCCAGTAGTATAGGGAACAGGGAGTCTTCACCCCTCCACTTT	CASSIGNRESSPLHF
TRBV5-1	NA	NA	TRBJ2-6	TGCGCCAGCAGCTCAGGACAGTTCTCTGGGGCCAACGTCCTGACTTTC	CASSSGQFSGANVLTF
TRBV7-9	NA	TRBD1	TRBJ1-2	TGTGCCAGCAGCTCCCGGGACAGGGATGGCTACACCTTC	CASSSRDRDGYTF
TRBV5-1	NA	TRBD1	TRBJ2-1	TGCGCCAGCAGCTCCCGGGACAGGGGGCACCTCTACAATGAGCAGTTCTTC	CASSSRDRGHLYNEQFF
TRBV12-5	NA	NA	TRBJ1-3	TGTGCTAGTGGTTTGGGGCGGGACGTCGGAAACACCATATATTTT	CASGLGRDVGNTIYF
TRBV5-1	NA	TRBD1	TRBJ2-2	TGCGCCAGCAGCTTCACAGGGGCCTCTAACACCGGGGAGCTGTTTTTT	CASSFTGASNTGELFF
TRBV28	NA	TRBD1	TRBJ1-1	TGTGCCAGCAGTTCAGGGGGGAACACTGAAGCTTTCTTT	CASSSGGNTEAFF
TRBV7-2	NA	NA	TRBJ1-2	TGTGCCAGCAGCTCCCCCGGGGGGTACTATGGCTACACCTTC	CASSSPGGYYGYTF
TRBV28	once	NA	TRBJ2-2	TGTGCCAGCAGTTTACTAGATATCACCGGGGAGCTGTTTTTT	CASSLLDITGELFF
TRBV13	NA	NA	TRBJ2-1	TGTGCCAGCAGCTTCGGGAAGTCCTACAATGAGCAGTTCTTC	CASSFGKSYNEQFF
TRBV7-9	NA	TRBD2	TRBJ2-1	TGTGCCAGCAGCTATCCGGAGGGAGGGGTCAATGAGCAGTTCTTC	CASSYPEGGVNEQFF
TRBV27	once	NA	TRBJ1-5	TGTGCCAGCAGTACGCTAGACCCCAATCAGCCCCAGCATTTT	CASSTLDPNQPQHF
TRBV7-8	once	NA	TRBJ1-5	TGTGCCAGCAGCTTAGAAGGAGGAGCGAATCAGCCCCAGCATTTT	CASSLEGGANQPQHF
TRBV7-9	NA	NA	TRBJ2-1	TGTGCCAGCAGCTTTCGGGACACGTCGGGGAATGAGCAGTTCTTC	CASSFRDTSGNEQFF
TRBV7-8	NA	NA	TRBJ1-2	TGTGCCAGCAGCTTAGGGCCTCTTTATGGCTACACCTTC	CASSLGPLYGYTF
TRBV11-2	NA	TRBD2	TRBJ2-3	TGTGCCAGCAGCCCCCCCGGGACTAGCGGATTCACAGATACGCAGTATTTT	CASSPPGTSGFTDTQYF
TRBV29-1	NA	NA	TRBJ2-2	TGCAGCGTCGGGCAGACAGGATCGGCCGGGGAGCTGTTTTTT	CSVGQTGSAGELFF
TRBV9	NA	TRBD1	TRBJ1-1	TGTGCCAGCTGCGTTACAGGGGGCTGGACTGAAGCTTTCTTT	CASCVTGGWTEAFF
TRBV4-1	NA	NA	TRBJ2-1	TGCGCCAGCAGCAGACTAGTTATCAATGAGCAGTTCTTC	CASSRLVINEQFF
TRBV2	NA	NA	TRBJ1-2	TGTGCCAGCAATCAAGACGGAGCTAACTATGGCTACACCTTC	CASNQDGANYGYTF
TRBV5-8	NA	NA	TRBJ1-5	TGTGCCAGCAGCTTAGGGCCAAGCGGCGGCAATCAGCCCCAGCATTTT	CASSLGPSGGNQPQHF
TRBV10-2	NA	TRBD1	TRBJ2-2	TGCGCCAGCAGTATGACAGGGCCCGGGGAGCTGTTTTTT	CASSMTGPGELFF
TRBV5-5	NA	TRBD1	TRBJ1-6	TGTGCCAGCAGCTTCGGACAGGGGTATTCACCCCTCCACTTT	CASSFGQGYSPLHF
TRBV14	NA	NA	TRBJ1-1	TGTGCCAGCAGCCAAGTGGCAAGTCGGGTGGCTGAAGCTTTCTTT	CASSQVASRVAEAFF
TRBV13	NA	NA	TRBJ2-3	TGTGCCAGCAGCCATCCCAGGGATACGCAGTATTTT	CASSHPRDTQYF
TRBV6-4	NA	TRBD2	TRBJ2-1	TGTGCCAGCAGTGGGACGACTAGCGGGGGCCAAGAGCAGTTCTTC	CASSGTTSGGQEQFF
TRBV19	few	NA	TRBJ1-1	TGTGCCAGTAGAGACATGAACACTGAAGCTTTCTTT	CASRDMNTEAFF
TRBV27	few	TRBD2	TRBJ2-2	TGTGCCAGCAGTTTATTCGGGCTAGCGGGCTCGAACACCGGGGAGCTGTTTTTT	CASSLFGLAGSNTGELFF
TRBV5-5	NA	NA	TRBJ2-3	TGTGCCAGCAGCCAGGGGAAAGGGGAGTACACAGATACGCAGTATTTT	CASSQGKGEYTDTQYF
TRBV28	NA	NA	TRBJ1-2	TGTGCCAGCAGAAGCAACAGATATGGCTACACCTTC	CASRSNRYGYTF
TRBV11-2	NA	TRBD2	TRBJ2-1	TGTGCCAGCAGCCTCACTCCTGGGCTAGCGGGCGAGCAGTTCTTC	CASSLTPGLAGEQFF
TRBV27	NA	TRBD1	TRBJ1-5	TGTGCCAGCAGCATACAGGGGCGTAGCAATCAGCCCCAGCATTTT	CASSIQGRSNQPQHF
TRBV11-3	NA	NA	TRBJ2-3	TGTGCCAGCAGCTTAGGAGTGGTGCGCACAGATACGCAGTATTTT	CASSLGVVRTDTQYF
TRBV27	NA	TRBD2	TRBJ2-1	TGTGCCAGCAGTCAAAGACTAGCGGGAGTCGATGAGCAGTTCTTC	CASSQRLAGVDEQFF
TRBV28	NA	TRBD1	TRBJ2-1	TGTGCCAGCAGTTTAAGGACAGGGGGGATTGCTGAGCAGTTCTTC	CASSLRTGGIAEQFF
TRBV6-1	few	NA	TRBJ1-2	TGTGCCAGCAGTGAAGGCGCAAACTATGGCTACACCTTC	CASSEGANYGYTF
TRBV6-5	NA	TRBD1	TRBJ1-2	TGTGCCAGCAGTCTCGGGCGGGACAGGCCTTATGGCTACACCTTC	CASSLGRDRPYGYTF
TRBV7-8	NA	TRBD2	TRBJ2-3	TGTGCCAGCAGCGTTATGACTAGCGGGATAAGCACAGATACGCAGTATTTT	CASSVMTSGISTDTQYF
TRBV4-1	NA	TRBD1	TRBJ2-1	TGCGCCAGCAGCCTAGGAGGGACAGGTATATACAATGAGCAGTTCTTC	CASSLGGTGIYNEQFF
TRBV5-1	NA	NA	TRBJ1-2	TGCGCCAGCAGCTTGCGGGGGATCGAAGGGTATGGCTACACCTTC	CASSLRGIEGYGYTF
TRBV2	few	NA	TRBJ1-1	TGTGCCAGCAGTAGATGGACAGAATTGAACACTGAAGCTTTCTTT	CASSRWTELNTEAFF
TRBV7-6	NA	TRBD1	TRBJ2-5	TGTGCCAGCAGCTCCGACAGGGTTTTAGAGACCCAGTACTTC	CASSSDRVLETQYF
TRBV19	NA	NA	TRBJ1-2	TGTGCCAGCCTCGAGCCGGGGGTCCCCTATGGCTACACCTTC	CASLEPGVPYGYTF
TRBV18	NA	TRBD1	TRBJ2-4	TGTGCCAGCTCACCTTACCGGGGACAGGGGGGACACATTCAGTACTTC	CASSPYRGQGGHIQYF
TRBV5-1	NA	TRBD1	TRBJ1-5	TGCGCCAGCAGCGGGACAGGGGACAGCAATCAGCCCCAGCATTTT	CASSGTGDSNQPQHF
TRBV6-1	NA	NA	TRBJ1-5	TGTGCCAGCCGTCGGCAGGGCAGTGGCAATCAGCCCCAGCATTTT	CASRRQGSGNQPQHF
TRBV9	NA	TRBD2	TRBJ2-3	TGTGCCAGCAGCGTAGAGGCTAGCGGGGGATATTCTCATACGCAGTATTTT	CASSVEASGGYSHTQYF
TRBV6-5	NA	NA	TRBJ1-1	TGTGCCAGCAGTTACACGGTCTTGAACACTGAAGCTTTCTTT	CASSYTVLNTEAFF
TRBV13	NA	NA	TRBJ1-6	TGTGCCAGCAGCGGAGGAAAATCACCCCTCCACTTT	CASSGGKSPLHF
TRBV19	NA	TRBD1	TRBJ1-5	TGTGCCAGTAGCCGGACAGGACGCAATCAGCCCCAGCATTTT	CASSRTGRNQPQHF
TRBV25-1	NA	NA	TRBJ2-1	TGTGCCAGCAGCTGGACTGCTTACAATGAGCAGTTCTTC	CASSWTAYNEQFF
TRBV6-1	NA	NA	TRBJ1-2	TGTGCCAGCATGACTTATTATGGCTACACCTTC	CASMTYYGYTF
TRBV29-1	NA	TRBD1	TRBJ1-2	TGCAGCGCAACGGGACAGGCGGACTATGGCTACACCTTC	CSATGQADYGYTF
TRBV11-3	NA	TRBD1	TRBJ1-1	TGTGCCAGCAGCTTGCGGGATTTCGGAGGGGGCCGAACTGAAGCTTTCTTT	CASSLRDFGGGRTEAFF
TRBV20-1	NA	TRBD1	TRBJ2-7	TGCAGTGCTCGAACAGGGGACGAGCAGTACTTC	CSARTGDEQYF